The source of this TCR beta chain is a study of blood T cell repertoires in COVID-19. In the original analysis: Quantification of nucleated cells was approximated via reference gene primer amplification. Repertoires were generated with immunoSEQ multiplex PCR, while TCRdb's copy carries only in-frame clones and drops some. The DNA gave D and trimming, while V, J and clone size come from that table. Seen here are about 97,000 clones, 85% observed once, and the top ten hold around 1.9%. The CDR3 runs to 18 residues. J was trimmed by 5 bases and V by 1 base; bases with no gene match: 13. Germline CDR1 reads SGHDT; CDR2 reads YYEEEE.

The rearrangement uses TRBV5-6 and TRBJ1-5, with 9 bases lining up with TRBD1. Sequences were obtained from peripheral blood. This TCR came from a woman in her 70s with active or convalescent COVID-19. CDR3: CASSLLGETGGADQPQHF. For the CDR3, the DNA is TGTGCCAGCAGCTTGTTGGGGGAAACAGGGGGCGCGGATCAGCCCCAGCATTTT.